Listed below are T cell receptor beta chains from one sample, sequenced in a study of T-cell memory formation after mild COVID-19. TCRdb reprocessed the 5' RACE reads via MiXCR and lists one record per CDR3 protein. Of 190,000 or so distinct CDR3 sequences in the sample, 20% to 25% were seen once. Sequencing input: PBMCs or a T cell subset sorted from them (not recorded which). Receptors originate from an adult woman who had mild COVID-19 (a few samples of this study predate the infection). Cell type and time point are not known. Both conserved end residues are part of each CDR3. Fields, in order: CDR3 DNA, CDR3 protein, D gene, J gene, clone size, V gene. A D gene is named only where the DNA matches it firmly. Only some rows state a clone size, as once, few, many or a class for expanded clones.

DNA: TGTGCCAGCAGCCCCCTAGCGTTGGGGTCAGATACGCAGTATTTT
CDR3: CASSPLALGSDTQYF
D: NA
J: TRBJ2-3
size: NA
V: TRBV7-8

DNA: TGTGCCAGCAGCCAGACAGGGGTTGGAGATACGCAGTATTTT
CDR3: CASSQTGVGDTQYF
D: TRBD1
J: TRBJ2-3
size: NA
V: TRBV7-6

DNA: TGTGCCACCAGTGATTTGCCCGAGACTAGCGGGGTTGGTACGCAGTATTTT
CDR3: CATSDLPETSGVGTQYF
D: TRBD2
J: TRBJ2-3
size: few
V: TRBV24-1

DNA: TGTGCCAGCAGCTTAGGCCGAGGAAGCTCCTACGAGCAGTACTTC
CDR3: CASSLGRGSSYEQYF
D: NA
J: TRBJ2-7
size: NA
V: TRBV13

DNA: TGTGCCAGCAGCTTAGGTATGGAAGGCTACGAGCAGTACTTC
CDR3: CASSLGMEGYEQYF
D: NA
J: TRBJ2-7
size: NA
V: TRBV7-6

DNA: TGTGCCAGCAGCTTGGAGGACAGGCTTAACTATGGCTACACCTTC
CDR3: CASSLEDRLNYGYTF
D: TRBD1
J: TRBJ1-2
size: once
V: TRBV5-5

DNA: TGCAGCGGAGCGAGGGACGGAATGAACACTGAAGCTTTCTTT
CDR3: CSGARDGMNTEAFF
D: NA
J: TRBJ1-1
size: NA
V: TRBV29-1

DNA: TGCGCCAGCAGCCAAGAATCAGTTGCGGCTAACTATGGCTACACCTTC
CDR3: CASSQESVAANYGYTF
D: NA
J: TRBJ1-2
size: few
V: TRBV4-1

DNA: TGCAGTGCCTCAGAAGGGACAGATACGCAGTATTTT
CDR3: CSASEGTDTQYF
D: NA
J: TRBJ2-3
size: few
V: TRBV20-1

DNA: TGTGCCTGGAGTGTACTACAGGGTTCGACTGAAGCTTTCTTT
CDR3: CAWSVLQGSTEAFF
D: NA
J: TRBJ1-1
size: many
V: TRBV30

DNA: TGTGCCAGCAGTTTAAGGACAGTGGCCAATCAGCCCCAGCATTTT
CDR3: CASSLRTVANQPQHF
D: NA
J: TRBJ1-5
size: few
V: TRBV12-3/TRBV12-4

DNA: TGTGCCAGCAGCCCGGGAATGTTCTATGGCTACACCTTC
CDR3: CASSPGMFYGYTF
D: NA
J: TRBJ1-2
size: NA
V: TRBV14

DNA: TGCGCCAGCAGCCCGAAAAGACTAGCGGGAGTGATAAATGAGCAGTTCTTC
CDR3: CASSPKRLAGVINEQFF
D: TRBD2
J: TRBJ2-1
size: few
V: TRBV5-1

DNA: TGTGCCAGCAGCGTACCAGGAGTGGGCCGCACAGATACGCAGTATTTT
CDR3: CASSVPGVGRTDTQYF
D: NA
J: TRBJ2-3
size: few
V: TRBV2

DNA: TGTGCCAGCAGTTTAGCCCCCGGGACTAGCGGGGGATACCAAGAGACCCAGTACTTC
CDR3: CASSLAPGTSGGYQETQYF
D: TRBD2
J: TRBJ2-5
size: few
V: TRBV12-3/TRBV12-4

DNA: TGCAGTGCTAGAGATATGGGACAGAGCCCGTATGGCTACACCTTC
CDR3: CSARDMGQSPYGYTF
D: TRBD1
J: TRBJ1-2
size: many
V: TRBV20-1

DNA: TGTGCCAGCACCCACGGGGGAGGCGAGCAGTACTTC
CDR3: CASTHGGGEQYF
D: NA
J: TRBJ2-7
size: NA
V: TRBV7-9

DNA: TGTGCCAGCAGGGGGGGGATGAACACTGAAGCTTTCTTT
CDR3: CASRGGMNTEAFF
D: NA
J: TRBJ1-1
size: NA
V: TRBV27

DNA: TGCAGTGCTAGAGATAAGGACGGTAGCAATCAGCCCCAGCATTTT
CDR3: CSARDKDGSNQPQHF
D: NA
J: TRBJ1-5
size: few
V: TRBV20-1

DNA: TGTGCCAGCACGGACAGCCCCTACGAGCAGTACTTC
CDR3: CASTDSPYEQYF
D: NA
J: TRBJ2-7
size: NA
V: TRBV6-2/TRBV6-3

DNA: TGTGCCAGCAGTTTCGGGGGAGATACGCAGTATTTT
CDR3: CASSFGGDTQYF
D: NA
J: TRBJ2-3
size: few
V: TRBV27

DNA: TGTGCCAGCAGTTTAGGCCCCGGGACTAGTAATAATGAGCAGTTCTTC
CDR3: CASSLGPGTSNNEQFF
D: TRBD2
J: TRBJ2-1
size: NA
V: TRBV12-3/TRBV12-4

DNA: TGTGCCAGCAGCTACGGGCCGGGGGGGCCTGCAGATACGCAGTATTTT
CDR3: CASSYGPGGPADTQYF
D: TRBD2
J: TRBJ2-3
size: NA
V: TRBV5-4

DNA: TGTGCCAGCAGTGAAGTAAACAGGGGGCTAAGGGCTGAAGCTTTCTTT
CDR3: CASSEVNRGLRAEAFF
D: TRBD1
J: TRBJ1-1
size: few
V: TRBV2

DNA: TGCAGTGCTAGACCGGACCCCACAGGGGGCCATGGCTACACCTTC
CDR3: CSARPDPTGGHGYTF
D: TRBD1
J: TRBJ1-2
size: NA
V: TRBV20-1

DNA: TGTGCCAGCAGCTACGCCAGCGGGAAAGCCCTGTACGAGCAGTACTTC
CDR3: CASSYASGKALYEQYF
D: TRBD2
J: TRBJ2-7
size: NA
V: TRBV13

DNA: TGTGCCAGCACCACCGGGACTCAGCAGTATTTT
CDR3: CASTTGTQQYF
D: NA
J: TRBJ2-3
size: few
V: TRBV12-3/TRBV12-4

DNA: TGTGCCAGCAGTTCGGGCGACAGCACCTACGAGCAGTACTTC
CDR3: CASSSGDSTYEQYF
D: NA
J: TRBJ2-7
size: few
V: TRBV12-3/TRBV12-4

DNA: TGTGCCTGGACGCTCGATTCCTACACTGAAGCTTTCTTT
CDR3: CAWTLDSYTEAFF
D: NA
J: TRBJ1-1
size: NA
V: TRBV30

DNA: TGTGCCAGCAGCTCCACGGGACCCGGGGGCATAGGGGCCCAGTACTTC
CDR3: CASSSTGPGGIGAQYF
D: NA
J: TRBJ2-5
size: NA
V: TRBV7-9

DNA: TGCAGTGCTCCGCCGGGGACTAGCGGGAGAGTGAATGAGCAGTTCTTC
CDR3: CSAPPGTSGRVNEQFF
D: TRBD2
J: TRBJ2-1
size: few
V: TRBV20-1

DNA: TGTGCCAGCAGTTGGGGGACTGGAAACACCATATATTTT
CDR3: CASSWGTGNTIYF
D: NA
J: TRBJ1-3
size: few
V: TRBV12-3/TRBV12-4

DNA: TGTGCCAGCAGTGAGGTGGGGCCCACAGATACGCAGTATTTT
CDR3: CASSEVGPTDTQYF
D: NA
J: TRBJ2-3
size: few
V: TRBV2

DNA: TGTGCCAGCAGCAATCAAGGGACAGGGTCCGAAGCTTTCTTT
CDR3: CASSNQGTGSEAFF
D: TRBD1
J: TRBJ1-1
size: once
V: TRBV7-9

DNA: TGTGCCAGCAGCCCCCTACCGACACCTAACTATGGCTACACCTTC
CDR3: CASSPLPTPNYGYTF
D: NA
J: TRBJ1-2
size: NA
V: TRBV7-2

DNA: TGTGCCAGCAGTTCATCCGGGACTAGCGGATACGAGCAGTACTTC
CDR3: CASSSSGTSGYEQYF
D: TRBD2
J: TRBJ2-7
size: few
V: TRBV7-9

DNA: TGCGCCAGCACCGGGACTAGCGGGGGAATCACAGATACGCAGTATTTT
CDR3: CASTGTSGGITDTQYF
D: TRBD2
J: TRBJ2-3
size: NA
V: TRBV5-1